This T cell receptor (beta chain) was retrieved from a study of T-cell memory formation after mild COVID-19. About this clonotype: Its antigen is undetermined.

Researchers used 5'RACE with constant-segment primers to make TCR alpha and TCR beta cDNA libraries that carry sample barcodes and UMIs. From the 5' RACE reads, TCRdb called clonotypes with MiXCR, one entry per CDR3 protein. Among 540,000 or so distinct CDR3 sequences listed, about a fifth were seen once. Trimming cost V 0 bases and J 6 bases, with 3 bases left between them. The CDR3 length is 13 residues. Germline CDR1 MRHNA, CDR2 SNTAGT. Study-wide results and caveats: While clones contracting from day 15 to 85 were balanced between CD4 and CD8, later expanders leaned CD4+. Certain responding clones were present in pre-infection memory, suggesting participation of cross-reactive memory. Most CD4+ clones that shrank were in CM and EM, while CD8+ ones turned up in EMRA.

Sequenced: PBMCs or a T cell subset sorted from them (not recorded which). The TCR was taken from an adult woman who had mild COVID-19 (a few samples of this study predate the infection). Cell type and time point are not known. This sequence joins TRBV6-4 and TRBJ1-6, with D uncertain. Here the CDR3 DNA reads TGTGCCAGCAGTGACTCAAGTAATTCACCCCTCCACTTT. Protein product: CASSDSSNSPLHF.